This entry is about one T cell receptor (beta chain). Antigen specificity is unknown. Naive CD8 cells comprised CD45RO-negative, CCR7-positively selected cells, excluding terminally differentiated effector memory CD45RA+ cells. Germline V gene lookup returns CDR1 SEHNR and CDR2 FQNEAQ (reference sequence). V was cut by 1 base and J by 3 bases, with 6 bases left in between. CDR3 length equals 14 residues. Sequencing was performed with immunoSEQ multiplex PCR; in TCRdb, only in-frame clones are kept and a portion is missing. Here the sample spans nearly 2 million clones, 85% to 95% being singletons. This sample stems from a study of shared clonotypes between healthy human individuals. Study observations and caveats: Unshared clonotypes carried lower generation probabilities than those common to all four donors.

The material sequenced was naive CD8+ T cells sorted from blood. The origin of this receptor is a man younger than 30 in good health. This rearrangement joins TRBV7-9 to TRBJ1-4; D gene uncertain. The DNA for the CDR3 is TGTGCCAGCAGCTTAGATTCGGCTAATGAAAAACTGTTTTTT. The encoded protein is CASSLDSANEKLFF.